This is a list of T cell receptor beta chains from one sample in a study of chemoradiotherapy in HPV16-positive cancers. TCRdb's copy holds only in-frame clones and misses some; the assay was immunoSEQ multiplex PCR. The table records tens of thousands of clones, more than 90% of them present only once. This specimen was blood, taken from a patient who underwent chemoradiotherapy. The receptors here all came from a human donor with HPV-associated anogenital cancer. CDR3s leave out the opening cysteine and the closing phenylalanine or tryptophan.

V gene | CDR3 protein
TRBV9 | ASSANSEAGELF
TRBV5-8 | ASSLVRGVVQNTEAF
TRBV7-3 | ASSLKGGGLAF
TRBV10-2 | ASNVRLNTEAF
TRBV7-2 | ASNPQDRGSLTEAF
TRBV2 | ASSDVSWDQPQH
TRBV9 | ASSVDDRGGTEAF
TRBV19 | ASSSRAGSEQY
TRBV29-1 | SVEDLATTHEQF
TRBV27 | ASSGLAGGTDTQY
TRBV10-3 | AISEFGTGVSSYNSPLH
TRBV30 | AWSVGQGVADTQY
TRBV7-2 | ASSLHAGNSPLH
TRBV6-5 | ASSALGQFEAF
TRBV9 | ASSVGGQGAPYEQY
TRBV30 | AWSPRDEQF
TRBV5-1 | ASSSQTGRGNEQY
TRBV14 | ASSQVTQSNTGELF
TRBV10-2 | ASMGNDRFNAEAF
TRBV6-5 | ASSYSILNEQF
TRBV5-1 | ASSLGTANTDTQY
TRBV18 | ASSPPFGGTSYGYT
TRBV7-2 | ASSAPSGAEQY
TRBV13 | ASREGGIPLSF
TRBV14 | ASSQVGGGFEQY
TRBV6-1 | ASSLGVPTEAF
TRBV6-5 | ASKRGQNFYEQY
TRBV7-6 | ASRGLAGGETQY
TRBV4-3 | ASSQDWGQGVREQY
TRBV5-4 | ASSLQGWDTEAF
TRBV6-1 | ASRPPGTAHLH
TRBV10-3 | AISGGTGANYGYT
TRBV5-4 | ASSLSSGETQY
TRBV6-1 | ASREGGAGEQY
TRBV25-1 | ASSPGGSHYGYT
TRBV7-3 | ASSRRTSTDTQY
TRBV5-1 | ASSFGSAGANVLT
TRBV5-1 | ASSLGQPTGELF
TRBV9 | ASSPRASAGTGELF
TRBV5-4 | ASRGTGRTDTQY
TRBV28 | ASSTQASLSPF
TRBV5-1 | ASSPESGGYGYT
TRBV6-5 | ASFTGRNTEAF
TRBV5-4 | ASSSDSPGSGNTIY
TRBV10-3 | AIRGGSVDTQY
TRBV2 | ASRVAGDTEQY
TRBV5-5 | ASSLGTGTSIAHEQY
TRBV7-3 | ASSPGQGTEAF
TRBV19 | ASRIKQGVLGYT